The sequence of this T cell receptor beta chain was determined in a study of blood T cell repertoires in COVID-19. TCRdb's table, derived via immunoSEQ multiplex PCR, lists solely in-frame clones and lacks some. In the table there are just over 300,000 clones, around 90% of which are singletons. Germline V gene lookup returns CDR1 MNHNS and CDR2 SASEGT. V was cut by 1 base and J by 5 bases, with 14 bases left in between. The CDR3 is 15 amino acids. This rearrangement joins TRBV6-1 to TRBJ2-5, with D possibly matching TRBD2 (6 bases). The specimen was PBMCs or T cells enriched from blood (not recorded which). The sequence derives from a woman aged 18-30 years with acute COVID-19. As DNA, the CDR3 is TGTGCCAGCAGTGAAGGGAGGGGAGACGGGGAGACCCAGTACTTC. Its translation is CASSEGRGDGETQYF.